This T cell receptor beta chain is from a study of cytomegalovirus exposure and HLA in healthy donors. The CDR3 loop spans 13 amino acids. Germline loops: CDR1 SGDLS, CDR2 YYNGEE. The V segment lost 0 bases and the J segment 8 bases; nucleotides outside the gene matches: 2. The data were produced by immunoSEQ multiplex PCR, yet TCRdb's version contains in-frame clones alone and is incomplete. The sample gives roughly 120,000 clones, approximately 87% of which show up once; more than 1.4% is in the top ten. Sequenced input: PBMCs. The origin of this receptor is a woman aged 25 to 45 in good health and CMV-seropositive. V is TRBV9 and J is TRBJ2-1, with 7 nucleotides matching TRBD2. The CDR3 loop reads CASSVGLAHEQFF. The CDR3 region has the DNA TGTGCCAGCAGCGTAGGACTAGCCCATGAGCAGTTCTTC. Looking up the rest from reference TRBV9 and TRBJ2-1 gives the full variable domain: DSGVTQTPKHLITATGQRVTLRCSPRSGDLSVYWYQQSLDQGLQFLIQYYNGEERAKGNILERFSAQQFPDLHSELNLSSLELGDSALYFCASSVGLAHEQFFGPGTRLTVL.